The clone carrying this TCR beta chain was observed at least ten times. Its antigen remains unidentified. Uncontrolled infections, other autoimmune diseases, pregnancy or lactation led to exclusion of patients. Used for diagnoses were clinical symptoms, serum thyroxine and TRAb, thyroid ultrasound and orbital computed tomography. The V gene lost 2 bases and the J gene lost 6 bases, with 13 bases spanning the gap. The CDR3 sequence is 14 residues long. CDR1 SGHAT and CDR2 FQNNGV come from the germline V gene. TCR beta CDR3 region amplification was performed from RNA transcripts. In the first-round RT-PCR of the TCR CDR3, the HTBI primer set was used. TCRdb re-analysed the multiplex PCR reads in MiXCR, keeping a single row per CDR3 protein. Among about 700,000 distinct CDR3 sequences listed, 45% were seen once. The data were taken from a study of T cells in Graves' hyperthyroidism and ophthalmopathy. Study conclusions and caveats: Expanded thyroid clonotypes (above 0.001) were mostly also found in blood. The model made its ophthalmopathy prediction, and onset followed a median around 6.9 months later.

This receptor was obtained from an adult man with Graves' disease, either hyperthyroidism or ophthalmopathy (not recorded which). Sequencing was done on a sample of peripheral blood or thyroid tissue (not recorded which). This chain uses TRBV11-2 with TRBJ1-2; TRBD1 might be the D (6 bases). CDR3 bases: TGTGCCAGCAGCTTACATTTACAGGGCCATGGCTACACCTTC. Translating it yields CASSLHLQGHGYTF.